These T cell receptor beta chains were read from a single sample in a study of T cell responses to AZD1222 COVID-19 vaccine. TCRdb keeps only in-frame clones here, not all; method: immunoSEQ multiplex PCR. Of around 140,000 clones listed, about 94% are singletons. The input for sequencing was peripheral blood, taken on day 0 of AZD1222 vaccination. All receptors derive from an adult in good health. Each CDR3 is given with its conserved first and last residue.

CDR3aa: CASSLGGRGMDTEAFF
j_gene: TRBJ1-1
v_gene: TRBV5-1

CDR3aa: CSVVGPNEKLFF
j_gene: TRBJ1-4
v_gene: TRBV29-1

CDR3aa: CASSSGQGAYEQYF
j_gene: TRBJ2-7
v_gene: TRBV7-9

CDR3aa: CASSPSFPGGYGYTF
j_gene: TRBJ1-2
v_gene: TRBV18

CDR3aa: CASSLAGEYNEQFF
j_gene: TRBJ2-1
v_gene: TRBV11-1

CDR3aa: CASSRRQTDTQYF
j_gene: TRBJ2-3
v_gene: TRBV11-3

CDR3aa: CASSKTDWNEKLFF
j_gene: TRBJ1-4
v_gene: TRBV19

CDR3aa: CASSLLPTGANEKLFF
j_gene: TRBJ1-4
v_gene: TRBV11-2

CDR3aa: CASSIWDKEYEQYF
j_gene: TRBJ2-7
v_gene: TRBV19

CDR3aa: CASSVDRTGKHDEQFF
j_gene: TRBJ2-1
v_gene: TRBV9

CDR3aa: CASSESRLGGYEQYF
j_gene: TRBJ2-7
v_gene: TRBV10-2

CDR3aa: CASSPLRGRGHNEQFF
j_gene: TRBJ2-1
v_gene: TRBV19

CDR3aa: CASSSNRGEKLFF
j_gene: TRBJ1-4
v_gene: TRBV7-2

CDR3aa: CASNLRDSLNEKLFF
j_gene: TRBJ1-4
v_gene: TRBV2

CDR3aa: CASSRGRTTLPTNEKLFF
j_gene: TRBJ1-4
v_gene: TRBV28

CDR3aa: CASLKGPPAYGYTF
j_gene: TRBJ1-2
v_gene: TRBV19

CDR3aa: CASSADHPGTDTQYF
j_gene: TRBJ2-3
v_gene: TRBV5-1

CDR3aa: CASSPLTASQPQHF
j_gene: TRBJ1-5
v_gene: TRBV18

CDR3aa: CASSARTGANQPQHF
j_gene: TRBJ1-5
v_gene: TRBV2

CDR3aa: CASSPPTDTQYF
j_gene: TRBJ2-3
v_gene: TRBV7-2

CDR3aa: CASAGTEGYGELFF
j_gene: TRBJ2-2
v_gene: TRBV10-1

CDR3aa: CASSQAFGTGRINTNEKLFF
j_gene: TRBJ1-4
v_gene: TRBV4-3

CDR3aa: CASSILWRGSNTEAFF
j_gene: TRBJ1-1
v_gene: TRBV19

CDR3aa: CASTRTGDKVAGYTF
j_gene: TRBJ1-2
v_gene: TRBV7-8

CDR3aa: CASKWGHSMNTEAFF
j_gene: TRBJ1-1
v_gene: TRBV19